One and the same sample provided the 22 T cell receptor beta chains below, sequenced in a study of blood T cell repertoires in COVID-19. Method: immunoSEQ multiplex PCR; TCRdb's copy keeps in-frame clones and lacks some. Of roughly 130,000 clones listed, under 85% are singletons. The sample consisted of peripheral blood. These receptors were taken from a woman aged 55 to 70 with acute or convalescent COVID-19.

This clone has more than one count but fewer than ten. The chain carries TRBV3-1 (or the pseudogene TRBV3-2) and TRBJ1-1; perhaps TRBD1 as D (6 bases). Germline V CDR1 and CDR2: LGHDT, YNNKEL (reference sequence). CDR3 length equals 14 residues. Trimming took off 5 bases at V and 1 base at J, with 11 bases between the two ends. CDR3 region: CASSYRESNTEAFF. In DNA form, the CDR3 reads TGTGCCAGCAGCTACAGGGAATCGAACACTGAAGCTTTCTTT.

This chain joins TRBV12-5 and TRBJ1-5; a possible D gene is TRBD1 (6 bases). The V gene lost 1 base and the J gene lost 7 bases, with 20 bases spanning the gap. The CDR3 length is 17 residues. Germline V gives CDR1 LGHNT, CDR2 FRNRAP. CDR3 in amino acids: CASGLGYYRVGEQPQHF. In DNA form, the CDR3 reads TGTGCTAGTGGTTTGGGTTACTACAGGGTTGGGGAACAGCCCCAGCATTTT.

The chain is built from TRBV10-1 and TRBJ2-1; weak D call: TRBD1 (6 bases). This CDR3 is built from 16 residues. Trimming stripped 1 base from V and 7 bases from J, with 17 bases between. The germline CDR1 and CDR2 sequences are WNHNN and SYGVQD (reference sequence). The CDR3 nucleotides read TGCGCCAGCAGTGAGTACGGCTTGAGGGGGTGGAATGAGCAGTTCTTC. This codes for CASSEYGLRGWNEQFF.

This chain joins TRBV30 and TRBJ1-1, with 12 positions matching TRBD1. The CDR3 runs 16 residues. Germline lookup yields CDR1 GTSNPN and CDR2 SVGIG (reference sequence). Unmatched junction bases numbered 11, after V lost 5 bases and J lost 4 bases. The CDR3 reads CAWGSGTGGAGTEAFF. CDR3 sequence (DNA): TGTGCCTGGGGATCCGGGACAGGGGGCGCGGGCACTGAAGCTTTCTTT.

This rearrangement joins TRBV12-5 to TRBJ2-5; D is perhaps TRBD1 (6 bases). There are 17 residues in the CDR3. With 2 bases removed from V and 4 bases from J, the gap between germline ends came to 20 bases. The germline CDR1 and CDR2 sequences are LGHNT and FRNRAP. CDR3 residues: CASGLILTGSPPETQYF. The CDR3 DNA reads as TGTGCTAGTGGTTTGATCCTTACAGGGTCACCACCAGAGACCCAGTACTTC.

The rearrangement links TRBV19 to TRBJ2-1; 8 bases match TRBD1. CDR3 length: 13 amino acids. Germline CDR1 LNHDA, CDR2 SQIVND (reference sequence). The junction had 3 bases not matched to a gene; V was cut back by 5 bases and J by 6 bases. The CDR3 coding sequence is TGTGCCAGTAGTCTCGGACAGGGCAATGAGCAGTTCTTC. It yields the protein CASSLGQGNEQFF. The full variable domain, with the rest looked up from reference TRBV19 and TRBJ2-1, is DGGITQSPKYLFRKEGQNVTLSCEQNLNHDAMYWYRQDPGQGLRLIYYSQIVNDFQKGDIAEGYSVSREKKESFPLTVTSAQKNPTAFYLCASSLGQGNEQFFGPGTRLTVL.

The CDR3 region is CASSFTGAAGEKLFF. CDR3 sequence (DNA): TGTGCCAGCAGCTTTACAGGGGCCGCAGGTGAAAAACTGTTTTTT. This chain links TRBV7-9 with TRBJ1-4, with 7 bases lining up with TRBD1. The J segment lost 7 bases and the V segment lost 3 bases, leaving 8 bases of the junction unmatched. CDR3 size: 15 residues. Germline CDR1 reads SEHNR; CDR2 reads FQNEAQ (reference sequence).

J is TRBJ1-1 and V is TRBV5-1; 8 bases align to TRBD1. V lost 0 bases, J lost 6 bases, and 7 bases stayed unmatched. The CDR3 is 15 amino acids. Looked up from germline, CDR1 is SGHRS and CDR2 is YFSETQ. CDR3 amino acids: CASSLAATGVAEAFF. CDR3 nucleotide sequence: TGCGCCAGCAGCTTGGCCGCGACAGGGGTCGCTGAAGCTTTCTTT.

This chain uses TRBV12-3 or TRBV12-4 with TRBJ1-2, with D perhaps matching TRBD1 (5 bases). Trimming removed 4 bases at V and 8 bases at J, with 11 bases between. CDR3 length: 12 residues. Written as DNA, the CDR3 is TGTGCCAGCAGTTCGACAGTGGAAGGCTACACCTTC. This encodes CASSSTVEGYTF.

CDR3 sequence reads: CATSPRRGTDTQYF. In nucleotides, the CDR3 is TGTGCCACCAGTCCTCGCAGGGGCACAGATACGCAGTATTTT. The chain carries TRBV24-1 and TRBJ2-3, with TRBD1 as a possible D gene (5 bases). The CDR3 sequence is 14 residues long. CDR1 KGHDR and CDR2 SFDVKD come from the germline V gene. V lost 6 bases and J 1 base, leaving 10 bases between the germline ends.

The chain employs TRBV11-2 and TRBJ1-4, with D unresolved. The germline V gene encodes CDR1 SGHAT and CDR2 FQNNGV. The V gene lost 3 bases and the J gene lost 8 bases, with 13 bases spanning the gap. The CDR3 runs to 14 residues. The CDR3 sequence is CASSLKAGLEKLFF. CDR3 sequence (DNA): TGTGCCAGCAGCTTGAAAGCAGGACTGGAAAAACTGTTTTTT.

The rearrangement uses TRBV6-4 and TRBJ2-3; a possible D gene is TRBD2 (5 bases). This CDR3 contains 14 residues. The germline V gene encodes CDR1 MRHNA and CDR2 SNTAGT. Trimming shortened V by 3 bases and J by 4 bases, and 11 bases separated the two germline ends. The CDR3 is CASSDPSGSDTQYF. In nucleotides, the CDR3 is TGTGCCAGCAGTGATCCCAGCGGATCAGATACGCAGTATTTT.

The chain is built from TRBV4-1 and TRBJ1-5, with 8 bases matching TRBD1. The CDR3 consists of 15 residues. V lost 1 base to trimming and J lost 6 bases; unmatched junction nucleotides: 5. Germline-derived CDR1 and CDR2 are MGHRA and YSYEKL. Here the CDR3 DNA reads TGCGCCAGCAGCCAAGGCCAGGGGGCTATTCAGCCCCAGCATTTT. Translation gives CASSQGQGAIQPQHF.

A single count supports this clone. V usage is TRBV24-1 and J usage is TRBJ2-4; 8 bases are shared with TRBD2. In germline, CDR1 is KGHDR, CDR2 SFDVKD. The CDR3 is 16 amino acids. V shed 5 bases and J 1 base; nucleotides not matched to a gene: 6. CDR3: CATSAGGAEAKNIQYF. DNA for the CDR3: TGTGCCACCAGTGCGGGGGGGGCTGAGGCCAAAAACATTCAGTACTTC.

J is TRBJ1-2 and V is TRBV27; TRBD1 aligns across 7 bases. This CDR3 comprises 12 residues. The ends lost 8 bases at V and 4 bases at J; junction bases unmatched: 4. Germline V CDR1 and CDR2: MNHEY, SMNVEV (reference sequence). CDR3 protein: CASAGTAYGYTF. In DNA, the CDR3 is TGTGCCAGCGCCGGGACAGCCTATGGCTACACCTTC.

The chain employs TRBV7-8 and TRBJ2-1; the match to TRBD2 covers 15 bases. Germline trimming cut 4 bases from V and 9 bases from J; bases unmatched to any gene: 4. The length of the CDR3 is 15 residues. Germline CDR1 is SGHVS and CDR2 is FQNEAQ. The CDR3: CASSSGTSGGSEQFF. In DNA form, the CDR3 reads TGTGCCAGCAGCTCCGGGACTAGCGGGGGGAGTGAGCAGTTCTTC.

The chain is built from TRBV5-6 and TRBJ1-2; 7 nucleotides align to TRBD1. Germline values: CDR1 SGHDT, CDR2 YYEEEE. CDR3 size: 15 residues. Unmatched junction bases numbered 9, after V lost 3 bases and J lost 4 bases. DNA of the CDR3: TGTGCCAGCAGCTCTCCCGGGACAGTCATCTATGGCTACACCTTC. This translates into CASSSPGTVIYGYTF.

This chain uses TRBV27 with TRBJ1-1; D not certain. Trimming left V 4 bases short and J 1 base short, with 10 bases between. This CDR3 region has 14 residues. The germline CDR1 and CDR2 sequences are MNHEY and SMNVEV (reference sequence). CDR3 bases: TGTGCCAGCAGTTCCCAAAACACGAACACTGAAGCTTTCTTT. Translated, it gives CASSSQNTNTEAFF.

This chain connects TRBV3-1 (or the pseudogene TRBV3-2) to TRBJ1-2; 7 nucleotides align to TRBD1. Losses at the gene ends were 0 bases for V and 5 bases for J; bases not matched to a gene: 3. This CDR3 contains 14 residues. Germline CDR1 is LGHDT and CDR2 is YNNKEL (reference sequence). This chain's CDR3 is CASSQEHRGYGYTF. CDR3 nucleotides: TGTGCCAGCAGCCAAGAGCACAGGGGTTATGGCTACACCTTC.

The chain joins TRBV6-5 to TRBJ1-4; possibly TRBD1 for D (5 bases). Germline V gene lookup returns CDR1 MNHEY and CDR2 SVGAGI. Between the trimmed V and J ends, which lost 11 bases and 3 bases, there was a span of 10 bases. The CDR3 sequence is 12 residues long. The CDR3 loop reads CASTGPNEKLFF. The CDR3, as DNA: TGTGCCTCCACAGGCCCTAATGAAAAACTGTTTTTT.

The chain carries TRBV12-3 or TRBV12-4 and TRBJ1-1; D is possibly TRBD1 (6 bases). V lost 7 bases and J lost 12, with 18 bases in between. There are 12 residues in the CDR3. CDR3 in DNA: TGTGCCAGCACTTTGGGGGCAGGCGAAACTTTCTTT. Translation: CASTLGAGETFF.

This clone came up once. This sequence joins TRBV25-1 and TRBJ2-1; no clear D. The length of the CDR3 is 14 residues. CDR1 is MGHDK, CDR2 SYGVNS, per germline. V lost 2 bases, J lost 4 bases, and 9 bases lay in between. The CDR3: CASSEISEYNEQFF. The CDR3 nucleotides read TGTGCCAGCAGTGAAATTTCGGAGTACAATGAGCAGTTCTTC.